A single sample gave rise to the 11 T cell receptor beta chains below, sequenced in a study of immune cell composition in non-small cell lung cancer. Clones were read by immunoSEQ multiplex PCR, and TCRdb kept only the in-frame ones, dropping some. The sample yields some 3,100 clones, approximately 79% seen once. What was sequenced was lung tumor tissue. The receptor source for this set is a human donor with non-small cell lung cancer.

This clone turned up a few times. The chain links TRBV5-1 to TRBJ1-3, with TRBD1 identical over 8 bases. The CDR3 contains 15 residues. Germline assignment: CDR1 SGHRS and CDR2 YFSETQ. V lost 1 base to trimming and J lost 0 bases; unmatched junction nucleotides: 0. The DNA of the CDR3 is TGCGCCAGCAGCTTGACAGGGGGCTCTGGAAACACCATATATTTT. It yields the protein CASSLTGGSGNTIYF.

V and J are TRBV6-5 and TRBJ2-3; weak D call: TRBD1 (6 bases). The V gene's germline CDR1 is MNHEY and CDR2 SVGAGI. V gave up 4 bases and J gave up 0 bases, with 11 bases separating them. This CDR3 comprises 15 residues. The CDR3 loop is CASSLQGQSTDTQYF. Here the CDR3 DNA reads TGTGCCAGCAGTTTGCAAGGACAGAGCACAGATACGCAGTATTTT.

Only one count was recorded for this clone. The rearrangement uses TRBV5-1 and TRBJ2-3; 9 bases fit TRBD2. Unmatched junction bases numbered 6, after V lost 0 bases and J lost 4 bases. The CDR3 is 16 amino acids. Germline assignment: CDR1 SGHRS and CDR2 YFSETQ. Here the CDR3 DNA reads TGCGCCAGCAGCTTGGAGGCGGGGGGGCCGGCAGATACGCAGTATTTT. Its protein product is CASSLEAGGPADTQYF.

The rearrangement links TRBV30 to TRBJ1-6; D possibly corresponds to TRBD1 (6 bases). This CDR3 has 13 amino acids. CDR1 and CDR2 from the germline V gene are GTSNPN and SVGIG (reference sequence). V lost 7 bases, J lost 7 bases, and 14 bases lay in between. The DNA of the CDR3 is TGTGCCTTCTACCCGGGACAAAATTCACCCCTCCACTTT. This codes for CAFYPGQNSPLHF.

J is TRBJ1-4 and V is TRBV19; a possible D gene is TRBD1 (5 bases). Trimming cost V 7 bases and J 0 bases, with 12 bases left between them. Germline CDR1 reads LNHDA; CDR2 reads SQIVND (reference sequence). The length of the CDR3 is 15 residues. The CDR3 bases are TGTGCCAGTACCCCGGACACGGCAACTAATGAAAAACTGTTTTTT. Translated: CASTPDTATNEKLFF.

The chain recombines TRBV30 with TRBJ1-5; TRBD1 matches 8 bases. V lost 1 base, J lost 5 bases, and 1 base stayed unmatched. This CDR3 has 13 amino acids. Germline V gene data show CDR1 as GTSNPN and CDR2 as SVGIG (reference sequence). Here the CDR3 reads CAWSAGGYQPQHF. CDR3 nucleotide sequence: TGTGCCTGGAGTGCAGGGGGCTATCAGCCCCAGCATTTT.

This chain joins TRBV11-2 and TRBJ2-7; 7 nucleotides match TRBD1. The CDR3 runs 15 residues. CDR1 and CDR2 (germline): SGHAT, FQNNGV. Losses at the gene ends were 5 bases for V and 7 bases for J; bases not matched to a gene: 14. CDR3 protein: CASSPTDRYNREQYF. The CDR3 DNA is TGTGCCAGCAGCCCAACGGACAGGTACAATAGGGAGCAGTACTTC.

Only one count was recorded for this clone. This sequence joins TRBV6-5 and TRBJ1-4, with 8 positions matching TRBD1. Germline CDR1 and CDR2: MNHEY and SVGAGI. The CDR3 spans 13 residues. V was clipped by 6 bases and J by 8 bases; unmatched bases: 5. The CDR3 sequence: CASSPQGEEKLFF. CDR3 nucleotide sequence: TGTGCCAGCAGCCCACAGGGGGAGGAAAAACTGTTTTTT.

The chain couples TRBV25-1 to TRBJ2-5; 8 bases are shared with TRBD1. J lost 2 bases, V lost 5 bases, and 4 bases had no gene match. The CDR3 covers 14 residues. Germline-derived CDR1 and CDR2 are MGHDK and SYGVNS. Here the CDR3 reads CASSPRQGQETQYF. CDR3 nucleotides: TGTGCCAGCAGTCCCAGACAGGGGCAAGAGACCCAGTACTTC.

CDR3 region: CASSSGAGGSYNEQFF. The CDR3 bases are TGTGCCAGCAGCTCTGGAGCGGGGGGAAGCTACAATGAGCAGTTCTTC. The rearrangement uses TRBV11-2 and TRBJ2-1; 9 positions agree with TRBD2. Trimming took 4 bases from V and 3 from J; bases not matched to a gene: 7. The CDR3 is 16 residues long. The germline CDR1 and CDR2 sequences are SGHAT and FQNNGV.

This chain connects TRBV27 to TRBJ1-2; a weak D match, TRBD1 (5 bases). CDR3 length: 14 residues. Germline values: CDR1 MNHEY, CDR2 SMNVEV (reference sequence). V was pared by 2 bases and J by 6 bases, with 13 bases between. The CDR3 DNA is TGTGCCAGCAGTTTAGGGGCTATTTATAATGGCTACACCTTC. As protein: CASSLGAIYNGYTF.